This T cell receptor (beta chain) was obtained from a study of cytomegalovirus exposure and HLA in healthy donors. Primers for the PCR totalled 60 Vbeta and 13 Jbeta. Generated by immunoSEQ multiplex PCR, the TCRdb table keeps only in-frame clones and is missing some. Among 150,000 to 200,000 clones, over 70% were seen once, and the ten largest hold about 2.2%. This CDR3 has 14 residues. V gave up 4 bases and J gave up 4 bases, with 13 bases separating them. The germline CDR1 and CDR2 sequences are KGHSH and LQKENI. The rearrangement links TRBV18 to TRBJ2-5; D possibly corresponds to TRBD2 (6 bases). Sequencing was performed on PBMCs. This TCR was recovered from a woman in her 30s in good health and CMV-seronegative. The chain's CDR3 is CASSRIGGRETQYF. The CDR3 DNA reads TGTGCCAGCTCACGGATCGGGGGAAGAGAGACCCAGTACTTC.